This TCR beta chain is drawn from a study of cytomegalovirus exposure and HLA in healthy donors. Study-level background: Most donors, roughly 77% of a few hundred genotyped, fell in the Caucasian-associated ancestry cluster. Whole-study findings and limits: There were some public TCRs occurring in many donors, but most TCR sequences were rare. It was taken for granted in presence/absence analyses that sequencing depth across donors was roughly uniform. Later examination showed HLA-associated TCR beta chains had greater clonal expansion than equally common others.

13 Jbeta primers and 60 Vbeta primers were used for the PCR. Here immunoSEQ multiplex PCR was the method, and the copy in TCRdb shows in-frame clones only, minus some. Among some 100,000 clones listed, 79% were seen once. CDR3 size: 14 residues. V lost 1 base and J lost 5, with 12 bases in between. The germline CDR1 and CDR2 sequences are MNHEY and SMNVEV (reference sequence). In the case of this clone: What it recognizes is unknown.

The sequenced sample consisted of PBMCs. This chain connects TRBV27 to TRBJ2-7; perhaps TRBD1 as D (5 bases). This clonotype was obtained from a female donor in good health and CMV-seropositive. DNA of the CDR3: TGTGCCAGCAGTTTATTTAGGGGTGTCGACGAGCAGTACTTC. Protein sequence: CASSLFRGVDEQYF.